One and the same sample provided the 30 T cell receptor beta chains below, sequenced in a study of CD8 T cells in Susac syndrome. Random hexamers were used to reverse transcribe the RNA input (0.5 to 1 ug). TCRdb independently ran MiXCR on the immunoSEQ multiplex PCR reads; one entry per CDR3 protein. The sample yields about 150,000 distinct CDR3 sequences, about 95% seen once. The sample consisted of CD8+ T cells from PBMCs. The receptors shown here come from a human donor with multiple sclerosis.

V and J are TRBV27 and TRBJ2-5, with D possibly TRBD1 on 8 matching bases. Germline values: CDR1 MNHEY, CDR2 SMNVEV (reference sequence). V lost 1 base and J lost 5, with 14 bases in between. The length of the CDR3 is 15 residues. The CDR3 nucleotides are TGTGCCAGCAGTTTATACAGGGGGGGTACGGAGACCCAGTACTTC. It specifies CASSLYRGGTETQYF.

The rearrangement joins TRBV10-3 to TRBJ2-5; 7 bases are a match to TRBD2. This CDR3 contains 14 residues. The trim removed 5 bases at V and 2 bases at J, leaving 5 bases unmatched. The germline CDR1 and CDR2 sequences are ENHRY and SYGVKD. In DNA form, the CDR3 reads TGTGCCATCAGTTCGACTAGCCCACAAGAGACCCAGTACTTC. This codes for CAISSTSPQETQYF.

The DNA of the CDR3 is TGTGCCAGCAGCTTTATGCAGGGGGCTGATTACTATGGCTACACCTTC. Encoded protein: CASSFMQGADYYGYTF. The chain is built from TRBV11-2 and TRBJ1-2, with TRBD1 identical over 8 bases. The CDR3 totals 16 residues. The V segment lost 3 bases and the J segment 3 bases; nucleotides outside the gene matches: 9. Germline CDR1 reads SGHAT; CDR2 reads FQNNGV.

This chain uses TRBV30 with TRBJ2-3; no clear D. With 2 bases removed from V and 4 bases from J, the gap between germline ends came to 10 bases. From germline, CDR1 is GTSNPN and CDR2 SVGIG (reference sequence). There are 13 residues in the CDR3. As DNA, the CDR3 is TGTGCCTGGAGTCTCGTTACTGCAGATACGCAGTATTTT. Protein product: CAWSLVTADTQYF.

CDR3 sequence: CASSPRFGGNYGYTF. DNA of the CDR3: TGTGCCAGCAGCCCCCGTTTTGGAGGAAACTATGGCTACACCTTC. This chain connects TRBV5-6 to TRBJ1-2; D gene ambiguous. CDR3 length: 15 residues. Germline assignment: CDR1 SGHDT and CDR2 YYEEEE. Trimming cost V 4 bases and J 2 bases, with 15 bases left between them.

The V and J genes are TRBV29-1 and TRBJ2-3; D is possibly TRBD1 (6 bases). CDR1 and CDR2 from the germline V gene are SQVTM and ANQGSEA. This CDR3 contains 13 residues. V was pared by 6 bases and J by 5 bases, with 15 bases between. CDR3 nucleotide sequence: TGCAGCGTGGGGCAGGGGCCCGTAGATACGCAGTATTTT. Translating gives CSVGQGPVDTQYF.

This chain connects TRBV2 to TRBJ2-7; no definite D call. The CDR3 is 15 residues long. The V end lost 6 bases, the J end lost 2 bases, and 17 bases lay between the germline ends. The germline CDR1 and CDR2 sequences are SNHLY and FYNNEI. The CDR3 bases are TGTGCCAGCAGCAAGAAAATGGTGGCCCCCTACGAGCAGTACGTC. This translates into CASSKKMVAPYEQYV.

This chain connects TRBV11-2 to TRBJ1-1; TRBD1 might be the D (6 bases). CDR3 length equals 12 residues. Germline CDR1 SGHAT, CDR2 FQNNGV. The CDR3 spells CEGGPMNTEAFF. The DNA for the CDR3 is TGTGAGGGGGGGCCTATGAACACTGAAGCTTTCTTT.

The genes are TRBV19 and TRBJ2-1; D perhaps matches TRBD2 (5 bases). Trimming took off 6 bases at V and 9 bases at J, with 12 bases between the two ends. From germline, CDR1 is LNHDA and CDR2 SQIVND (reference sequence). The CDR3 loop spans 12 amino acids. DNA for the CDR3: TGTGCCAGTAGCACTAGTTTTGCTGAGCAGTTCTTC. Amino acid sequence: CASSTSFAEQFF.

There are a few counts of this clonotype. CDR3 amino acids: CASSLAGGGAEDTQYF. For the CDR3, the DNA is TGTGCCAGCAGCTTAGCCGGAGGGGGGGCTGAGGATACGCAGTATTTT. The chain uses TRBV7-2 and TRBJ2-3; D perhaps matches TRBD2 (7 bases). Germline-derived CDR1 and CDR2 are SGHTA and FQGNSA. CDR3 length: 16 residues. V was trimmed by 0 bases and J by 6 bases, leaving 16 bases between them.

The chain joins TRBV30 to TRBJ1-3, with D possibly matching TRBD1 (5 bases). Per the germline V gene, CDR1 is GTSNPN and CDR2 is SVGIG (reference sequence). The CDR3 covers 14 residues. V gave up 2 bases and J gave up 4 bases, with 12 bases separating them. CDR3 protein: CAWSWGVSGNTIYF. The CDR3 nucleotides read TGTGCCTGGAGTTGGGGGGTGTCCGGAAACACCATATATTTT.

The J gene is TRBJ2-1, the V gene TRBV3-1; 11 bases line up with TRBD2. The trim removed 5 bases at V and 4 bases at J, leaving 10 bases unmatched. This CDR3 contains 17 residues. Germline V lookup: CDR1 LGHDT, CDR2 YNNKEL (reference sequence). The CDR3: CASSSYPGLADYNEQFF. The CDR3 nucleotides read TGTGCCAGCAGCTCCTACCCGGGACTAGCGGATTACAATGAGCAGTTCTTC.

The rearrangement uses TRBV7-9 and TRBJ2-1; tentatively, D is TRBD2 (6 bases). The V gene's germline CDR1 is SEHNR and CDR2 FQNEAQ (reference sequence). Trimming cost V 8 bases and J 8 bases, with 16 bases left between them. The CDR3 has 13 amino acids. The chain's CDR3 is CASRGEGSDEQFF. The CDR3 DNA follows: TGTGCCAGCCGCGGGGAAGGCTCGGATGAGCAGTTCTTC. Filled out from reference TRBV7-9 and TRBJ2-1, the complete variable domain reads DTGVSQNPRHKITKRGQNVTFRCDPISEHNRLYWYRQTLGQGPEFLTYFQNEAQLEKSRLLSDRFSAERPKGSFSTLEIQRTEQGDSAMYLCASRGEGSDEQFFGPGTRLTVL.

The chain links TRBV20-1 to TRBJ1-1, with no clear D. V gave up 0 bases and J gave up 5 bases, with 4 bases separating them. The germline V gene has CDR1 DFQATT and CDR2 SNEGSKA (reference sequence). This CDR3 comprises 11 residues. The CDR3 DNA reads TGCAGTGCTAGAGATCTTACTGAAGCTTTCTTT. Amino acid sequence: CSARDLTEAFF.

V is TRBV7-9 and J is TRBJ2-7; D could derive from TRBD1 or TRBD2 (5 bases each). Trimming took 3 bases from V and 2 from J, leaving 11 bases between them. This CDR3 contains 14 residues. In germline, CDR1 is SEHNR, CDR2 FQNEAQ (reference sequence). The CDR3 here is CASSFRDPTYEQYF. CDR3 coding DNA: TGTGCCAGCAGCTTCAGGGACCCCACCTACGAGCAGTACTTC.

The V gene is TRBV30, the J gene TRBJ2-1; D gene uncertain. Germline CDR1 GTSNPN, CDR2 SVGIG (reference sequence). This CDR3 is built from 12 residues. The germline V and J ends were trimmed by 2 bases and 4 bases, with 6 bases remaining between them. CDR3 protein: CAWSLRYNEQFF. In DNA form, the CDR3 reads TGTGCCTGGAGTTTAAGGTACAATGAGCAGTTCTTC.

The chain links TRBV2 to TRBJ2-5, with D hard to call. Looked up from germline, CDR1 is SNHLY and CDR2 is FYNNEI. This CDR3 contains 12 residues. The V and J ends lost 4 bases and 1 base respectively, with 4 bases between them. This chain's CDR3 is CASSGLQETQYF. CDR3 sequence (DNA): TGTGCCAGCAGTGGGCTCCAAGAGACCCAGTACTTC.

This rearrangement joins TRBV30 to TRBJ2-3; D is tentatively TRBD1 or TRBD2 (5 bases each). CDR1 and CDR2 (germline): GTSNPN, SVGIG (reference sequence). This CDR3 comprises 12 residues. The V and J ends lost 2 bases and 7 bases respectively, with 10 bases between them. CDR3 DNA: TGTGCCTGGAGTACCTCGGGGCATACGCAGTATTTT. Encoded protein: CAWSTSGHTQYF.

The chain combines TRBV27 with TRBJ1-1; D gene uncertain. This CDR3 is built from 14 residues. CDR1 MNHEY and CDR2 SMNVEV come from the germline V gene (reference sequence). The germline V and J ends were trimmed by 5 bases and 0 bases, with 10 bases remaining between them. The chain's CDR3 is CASSPLDVNTEAFF. CDR3 nucleotides: TGTGCCAGCAGTCCCCTGGATGTGAACACTGAAGCTTTCTTT.

The J gene is TRBJ1-2, the V gene TRBV25-1; D gene ambiguous. There are 12 residues in the CDR3. The germline CDR1 and CDR2 sequences are MGHDK and SYGVNS. Between the trimmed V and J ends, which lost 5 bases and 4 bases, there was a span of 8 bases. Here the CDR3 DNA reads TGTGCCAGCAGTACAGCGCTCTATGGCTACACCTTC. Amino acids: CASSTALYGYTF.

CDR3 amino acids: CASSHVMLAGFADTQYF. The CDR3 DNA reads TGTGCCAGCAGCCACGTCATGCTAGCGGGCTTCGCGGATACGCAGTATTTT. The rearrangement joins TRBV3-1 to TRBJ2-3; TRBD2 agrees at 8 bases. With 3 bases clipped from V and 6 bases from J, the junction kept 14 bases outside the gene matches. The CDR3 sequence is 17 residues long. The germline gives CDR1 LGHDT, CDR2 YNNKEL (reference sequence).

The chain is built from TRBV7-8 and TRBJ1-5, with D possibly matching TRBD1 (5 bases). CDR1 is SGHVS and CDR2 is FQNEAQ in the germline V gene. V lost 0 bases, J lost 4 bases, and 13 bases lay in between. The CDR3 is made up of 16 amino acids. CDR3 sequence: CASSLAGFGGNQPQHF. CDR3 DNA: TGTGCCAGCAGCTTAGCCGGCTTTGGGGGAAATCAGCCCCAGCATTTT.

The V gene is TRBV9, the J gene TRBJ1-2, with a tentative D call TRBD1 (5 bases). V was clipped by 0 bases and J by 3 bases, with 9 bases between them. This CDR3 is built from 14 residues. Per the germline V gene, CDR1 is SGDLS and CDR2 is YYNGEE. For the CDR3, the DNA is TGTGCCAGCAGCGTAGAGGGCAGGGACTATGGCTACACCTTC. This gives the protein CASSVEGRDYGYTF.

The chain has TRBV12-5 and TRBJ2-1; 10 bases line up with TRBD1. CDR3 length: 12 amino acids. Germline V CDR1 and CDR2: LGHNT, FRNRAP. The CDR3 region has the DNA TGTGCGACAGGGGGCGCCCCCAATGAGCAGTTCTTC. Its translation: CATGGAPNEQFF.

The J gene is TRBJ2-6, the V gene TRBV7-9; D is ambiguous. V lost 5 bases to trimming and J lost 2 bases, with 16 bases between them. Per germline, CDR1 SEHNR and CDR2 FQNEAQ (reference sequence). The CDR3 spans 17 residues. Here the CDR3 reads CASSNGIPTAGANVLTF. The CDR3 DNA reads TGTGCCAGCAGCAATGGTATACCCACGGCTGGGGCCAACGTCCTGACTTTC.

This clonotype was detected only a few times. At one end, the junction sequence differs from germline, possibly due to a read error. The chain carries TRBV12-3 or TRBV12-4 and TRBJ2-1; no reliable D call. The CDR3 has 13 amino acids. The CDR3 sequence: CASSSDSNNEQFF. For the CDR3, the DNA is TGTGCCAGCAGTTCTGACTCCAACAATGAGCAGTTCTTC.

The chain links TRBV18 to TRBJ2-6; TRBD2 is a possible D gene (6 bases). This CDR3 region has 16 residues. Germline V gene lookup returns CDR1 KGHSH and CDR2 LQKENI. V was shortened by 0 bases and J by 2 bases, with 8 bases between the two germline ends. Written as DNA, the CDR3 is TGTGCCAGCTCACCACCGACGGGGGCTGGGGCCAACGTCCTGACTTTC. Translating gives CASSPPTGAGANVLTF.

The gene calls are TRBV30 and TRBJ2-2; 8 nucleotides align to TRBD1. Germline V lookup: CDR1 GTSNPN, CDR2 SVGIG (reference sequence). This CDR3 is 13 amino acids long. Unmatched junction bases numbered 1, after V lost 4 bases and J lost 3 bases. CDR3 loop: CAWMTGDTGELFF. The DNA for the CDR3 is TGTGCCTGGATGACAGGGGACACCGGGGAGCTGTTTTTT.

The gene calls are TRBV6-1 and TRBJ2-5; perhaps D is TRBD1 or TRBD2 (5 bases each). V was trimmed by 6 bases and J by 2 bases, leaving 22 bases between them. Germline values: CDR1 MNHNS, CDR2 SASEGT. This CDR3 has 17 amino acids. CDR3 DNA sequence: TGTGCCAGCAGCCGCGAGGTCGGTGGGGGTATACAAGAGACCCAGTACTTC. Encoded protein: CASSREVGGGIQETQYF.

This chain joins TRBV7-8 and TRBJ2-7, with a possible D match to TRBD2 (5 bases). The length of the CDR3 is 13 residues. V was cut by 4 bases and J by 3 bases, with 10 bases left in between. Germline values: CDR1 SGHVS, CDR2 FQNEAQ. The CDR3 protein is CASSSIEGYEQYV. CDR3 coding DNA: TGTGCCAGCAGCTCCATAGAGGGCTACGAGCAGTACGTC.